Included here is one T cell receptor beta chain sequence, with context. Its antigen is undetermined. Other DNA sequences in this sample translate to the same CDR3. This entry belongs to a study of shared clonotypes between healthy human individuals. Study-wide results and limits: Memory subsets had estimated richness that was generally smaller than that of naive subsets. Generation of non-shared clonotypes was less probable than generation of clonotypes shared by all four donors. Of the naive CD4 clonotypes, roughly 5.2% were shared across several donors.

Produced via immunoSEQ multiplex PCR; TCRdb's table is partial and in-frame only. The sample contains 1,500,000 or so clones, 97% to 99% of which appear only once. The source material was naive CD4+ T cells sorted from blood. The subset is: CD45RA+ positively selected. This clonotype originated in a man aged 30 to 39 in good health.

CDR3 amino acids: CASSDFGGGYTF. CDR3 coding DNA: TGTGCCAGCAGTGATTTTGGGGGTGGCTACACCTTC. This chain connects TRBV25-1 to TRBJ1-2, with D possibly matching TRBD1 (5 bases). The V gene lost 3 bases and the J gene lost 7 bases, with 9 bases spanning the gap. Germline CDR1 is MGHDK and CDR2 is SYGVNS. The CDR3 is 12 residues long.